Shown below are 28 T cell receptor beta chains from a single sample sequenced in a study of T cell clonality in common variable immunodeficiency (dated by TCRdb to about 2015). What the study reported, not specific to this receptor: CVID TCRbeta sequences reportedly showed fewer deletions and N-nucleotide insertions and lacked highly modified clones with 13 or more V deletions.

The library was prepared using the immunoSEQ multiplex PCR assay. What TCRdb holds here is the immuneACCESS table cut down to in-frame rearrangements. Part of the clones is not present; checked against another copy, under half of the missing clones reflect an unresolved V gene, and the others are unexplained. With about 20,000 clones recorded, this sample contains no clone counted only once. The ten largest clones represent around 2.5% of the sample. These receptors' antigens are unknown. The sequencing sample was made of peripheral blood mononuclear cells. These receptor sequences come from a human donor with common variable immunodeficiency.

The CDR3 loop reads CASSLRQENEKLFF. CDR3 DNA, as far as it was read: TGTGCCAGCAGCTTACGGCAGGAAAATGAAAAA. The chain combines TRBV7-9 with TRBJ1-4, with unresolved D. The missing CDR3 end, 3 residues past where the read stops, is filled in from the germline J gene. V lost 2 bases to trimming and J lost 5 bases, with 9 bases between them. Germline values: CDR1 SEHNR, CDR2 FQNEAQ (reference sequence). This CDR3 is 14 amino acids long.

In its sample, this clone was seen a few times. The read stops 3 residues short of the end of the CDR3; the missing end is completed from the germline J gene. The gene calls are TRBV18 and TRBJ2-3, with D maybe TRBD2 (6 bases). The CDR3 is made up of 18 amino acids. Deletions cut 3 bases from V and 3 bases from J, with 22 bases between. Germline CDR1 is KGHSH and CDR2 is LQKENI. CDR3 loop: CASSPLGGGIEATDTQYF. The part of the CDR3 DNA that was read is TGTGCCAGCTCACCGTTGGGAGGCGGGATAGAGGCGACAGATACG.

This clone turned up a few times. The CDR3 extends 3 residues past the end of the read, so its final part is completed from the germline J gene. The chain recombines TRBV19 with TRBJ1-2; 7 nucleotides line up with TRBD1. Germline V gives CDR1 LNHDA, CDR2 SQIVND (reference sequence). There are 14 residues in the CDR3. The trim removed 4 bases at V and 2 bases at J, leaving 4 bases unmatched. This CDR3 reads CASSTRDSNYGYTF. CDR3 DNA, as far as it was read: TGTGCCAGTAGTACCCGGGACAGCAACTATGGC.

This clone turned up a few times. Sequencing ends 3 residues short of the CDR3 end; the germline J gene provides the rest. V usage is TRBV5-1 and J usage is TRBJ2-5; a weak D match, TRBD1 (6 bases). Deletions cut 0 bases from V and 5 bases from J, with 14 bases between. Germline lookup yields CDR1 SGHRS and CDR2 YFSETQ. This CDR3 comprises 15 residues. Incomplete CDR3 DNA: TGCGCCAGCAGCTTGGGACAGGTACTAGGGGAGACC. Translated, it gives CASSLGQVLGET. The CDR3, in full, reads CASSLGQVLGETQYF.

This clone was seen many times. The sequenced part of the CDR3 DNA is TGTGCCATCTCGACAGGCCAAGCTGGAAACACC. Its translation: CAISTGQAGNT. The whole CDR3 region reads CAISTGQAGNTIYF. The rearrangement links TRBV10-3 to TRBJ1-3; maybe TRBD1 (6 bases). The read finishes 3 residues shy of the CDR3 end, and the germline J gene is used to complete it. Germline-derived CDR1 and CDR2 are ENHRY and SYGVKD. Trimming pared 8 bases from V and 2 bases from J, leaving 13 bases between. The CDR3 length is 14 residues.

Remarks on this clone: The read stops 3 residues short of the end of the CDR3; the missing end is completed from the germline J gene. V usage is TRBV7-9 and J usage is TRBJ2-1, with a tentative D call TRBD1 (5 bases). The V end lost 5 bases, the J end lost 7 bases, and 9 bases lay between the germline ends. The CDR3 sequence is 12 residues long. Per germline, CDR1 SEHNR and CDR2 FQNEAQ (reference sequence). CDR3 bases read: TGTGCCAGCAGCCCAGGGCCAAATGAG. Amino acid sequence: CASSPGPNE. The full CDR3 protein is CASSPGPNEQFF.

By sample fraction, this clone is medium-sized. The read stops 3 residues short of the end of the CDR3; the missing end is completed from the germline J gene. This sequence joins TRBV20-1 and TRBJ2-1, with 9 bases fitting TRBD1. V lost 6 bases to trimming and J lost 5 bases; unmatched junction nucleotides: 5. The CDR3 loop spans 13 amino acids. CDR1 is DFQATT and CDR2 is SNEGSKA in the germline V gene (reference sequence). Incomplete CDR3 DNA: TGCAGTGCGGTTGGACAGGGGCACAATGAG. Its translation is CSAVGQGHNE. The full CDR3 protein reads CSAVGQGHNEQFF.

As to this clone: The read comes to an end 3 residues before the CDR3 does, leaving the germline J gene to fill in the end. The J gene is TRBJ2-1, the V gene TRBV19, with 9 bases matching TRBD2. Trimming cost V 1 base and J 9 bases; bases outside gene matches: 10. Germline V gives CDR1 LNHDA, CDR2 SQIVND (reference sequence). This CDR3 has 16 residues. Incomplete CDR3 DNA: TGTGCCAGTAGTATAGTTCTCGGCGGGAGGGCGGGTGAG. This encodes CASSIVLGGRAGE. In full, the CDR3 reads CASSIVLGGRAGEQFF.

This clone was observed a handful of times. The read ends 3 residues early relative to the CDR3; the germline J gene fills the gap. The chain uses TRBV7-2 and TRBJ2-1; 8 nucleotides align to TRBD1. J gave up 7 bases and V 3 bases, and 8 bases lay outside the gene matches. The V gene's germline CDR1 is SGHTA and CDR2 FQGNSA. This CDR3 spans 15 amino acids. CDR3 region: CASSFPGQGENEQFF. The DNA read from the CDR3 is TGTGCCAGCAGCTTTCCCGGACAGGGTGAGAATGAG.

The table lists this clone with a few counts. The CDR3 sequence: CASSIRVGAGGPNEQFF. The CDR3 bases that were read are TGTGCCAGTAGTATAAGGGTTGGAGCGGGGGGGCCGAATGAG. The chain joins TRBV19 to TRBJ2-1; 10 bases align to TRBD2. The CDR3 extends 3 residues past the end of the read, so its final part is completed from the germline J gene. Germline loops: CDR1 LNHDA, CDR2 SQIVND (reference sequence). The CDR3 sequence is 17 residues long. J gave up 7 bases and V 2 bases, and 11 bases lay outside the gene matches.

On this clone: Sequencing ends 3 residues short of the CDR3 end; the germline J gene provides the rest. The chain couples TRBV18 to TRBJ2-7; 9 bases line up with TRBD1. Germline V gene sequence: CDR1 KGHSH, CDR2 LQKENI. The CDR3 consists of 18 residues. V trimming: 4 bases; J trimming: 2 bases; junction bases outside the gene matches: 15. This chain's CDR3 is CASSLVGAGTGRAYEQYF. CDR3 DNA, as far as it was read: TGTGCCAGCTCACTAGTCGGAGCCGGGACAGGGCGGGCCTACGAG.

Concerning this clone itself: The sequence runs out 3 residues before the end of the CDR3; the remainder is reconstructed from the germline J gene. This sequence joins TRBV7-2 and TRBJ1-6, with 9 positions matching TRBD1. The CDR3 runs 14 residues. Germline CDR1 and CDR2: SGHTA and FQGNSA. J gave up 10 bases and V 3 bases, and 4 bases lay outside the gene matches. The CDR3 bases that were read are TGTGCCAGCAGCTTCGACAGGGGGAAGTCACCC. Translation gives CASSFDRGKSP. The CDR3, in full, reads CASSFDRGKSPLHF.

As regards this clone: The read is 3 residues too short to cover the CDR3 end, so that end is filled in from the germline J gene. V usage is TRBV18 and J usage is TRBJ1-1, with D uncertain. Trimming removed 0 bases from V and 2 bases from J, with 7 bases in between. In germline, CDR1 is KGHSH, CDR2 LQKENI. This CDR3 region has 14 residues. The sequenced part of the CDR3 DNA is TGTGCCAGCTCACCACCGGCTCGCAACACTGAA. This encodes CASSPPARNTE. The full CDR3 reads CASSPPARNTEAFF.

This clone has a handful of counts. The CDR3 goes on 3 residues after the read ends, and that part is filled in from the germline J gene. The chain joins TRBV18 to TRBJ2-3; 11 positions agree with TRBD2. V gave up 2 bases and J gave up 6 bases; unmatched junction bases: 7. Germline V gene data show CDR1 as KGHSH and CDR2 as LQKENI. This CDR3 is 16 amino acids long. CDR3 amino acids: CASSPELLAGADTQYF. The DNA read from the CDR3 is TGTGCCAGCTCACCAGAATTACTAGCGGGGGCCGATACG.

On this clone: The CDR3 end falls 3 residues outside the read, so it is completed with the germline J gene. The chain joins TRBV6-1 to TRBJ1-4; D remains ambiguous. The CDR3 totals 14 residues. Per the germline V gene, CDR1 is MNHNS and CDR2 is SASEGT. The DNA read from the CDR3 is TGTGCCAGCAGTGACGAAGCCCCGCTGCGGAAA. This gives the protein CASSDEAPLRK. The complete CDR3 sequence is CASSDEAPLRKLFF.

On this clone: The sequenced fragment ends 3 residues before the CDR3 boundary, so the rest is inferred from the germline J gene. The rearrangement joins TRBV7-2 to TRBJ2-3, with TRBD2 identical over 8 bases. Per the germline V gene, CDR1 is SGHTA and CDR2 is FQGNSA. The CDR3 runs to 15 residues. The J segment lost 1 base and the V segment lost 5 bases, leaving 5 bases of the junction unmatched. The part of the CDR3 DNA that was read is TGTGCCAGCAGCCCCCATAGCGGGGGCACAGATACG. Its translation: CASSPHSGGTDT. The full CDR3 protein reads CASSPHSGGTDTQYF. The variable domain in full, completed from reference TRBV7-2 and TRBJ2-3, reads GAGVSQSPSNKVTEKGKDVELRCDPISGHTALYWYRQSLGQGLEFLIYFQGNSAPDKSGLPSDRFSAERTGGSVSTLTIQRTQQEDSAVYLCASSPHSGGTDTQYFGPGTRLTVL.

This clone came up a few times. With the read ending 3 residues before the CDR3 end, the germline J gene is used to fill in that end. The chain carries TRBV7-8 and TRBJ2-1; 15 bases are shared with TRBD2. CDR3 length: 18 residues. V shed 4 bases, J shed 8 bases, and the junction held 12 bases outside the gene matches. Germline CDR1 is SGHVS and CDR2 is FQNEAQ. The sequenced part of the CDR3 DNA is TGTGCCAGCAGCTCCTTATCTTGGACTAGCGGGAGGGTCTATGAG. Encoded protein: CASSSLSWTSGRVYE. The complete CDR3 protein is CASSSLSWTSGRVYEQFF. Using reference TRBV7-8 and TRBJ2-1 for the parts outside the CDR3, the full variable domain is GAGVSQSPRYKVAKRGQDVALRCDPISGHVSLFWYQQALGQGPEFLTYFQNEAQLDKSGLPSDRFFAERPEGSVSTLKIQRTQQEDSAVYLCASSSLSWTSGRVYEQFFGPGTRLTVL.

This clone was counted a few times. Coverage ceases 3 residues before the CDR3 finishes, and the germline J gene fills in the end. The rearrangement links TRBV7-3 to TRBJ2-7; 11 bases map to TRBD2. Germline V lookup: CDR1 SGHTA, CDR2 FQGTGA. V lost 5 bases and J lost 6; bases outside the gene matches: 12. The CDR3 length is 16 residues. The CDR3 loop is CASSAHPSGRYGEQYF. The DNA read from the CDR3 is TGTGCCAGCAGCGCCCACCCTAGCGGGAGGTATGGCGAG.

Remarks on this clone: The read is 3 residues too short to cover the CDR3 end, so that end is filled in from the germline J gene. The chain employs TRBV19 and TRBJ2-1, with D tentatively TRBD1 (6 bases). CDR1 and CDR2 (germline): LNHDA, SQIVND (reference sequence). CDR3 length: 12 residues. Trimming removed 7 bases at V and 7 bases at J, with 11 bases between. The CDR3 here is CASTNTGNEQFF. The CDR3 DNA, read in part, is TGTGCCAGTACCAATACAGGGAATGAG. Supplemented by reference TRBV19 and TRBJ2-1, the full variable domain reads DGGITQSPKYLFRKEGQNVTLSCEQNLNHDAMYWYRQDPGQGLRLIYYSQIVNDFQKGDIAEGYSVSREKKESFPLTVTSAQKNPTAFYLCASTNTGNEQFFGPGTRLTVL.

As to this clone: The read comes to an end 3 residues before the CDR3 does, leaving the germline J gene to fill in the end. The chain has TRBV19 and TRBJ1-4; 8 bases fit TRBD1. CDR3 size: 15 residues. The V segment lost 7 bases and the J segment 8 bases; nucleotides outside the gene matches: 12. Germline CDR1 and CDR2: LNHDA and SQIVND (reference sequence). Partial CDR3 DNA: TGTGCCAGTAATGGGCTCGGACAGGGAGAGGAAAAA. As protein: CASNGLGQGEEK. The complete CDR3 reads CASNGLGQGEEKLFF.

This clone was observed a few times. The observed sequence ends 3 residues before the CDR3 terminus, with the missing tail filled in from the germline J gene. The V call is TRBV11-2, the J call TRBJ2-1; D unresolved. This CDR3 has 14 amino acids. Germline V lookup: CDR1 SGHAT, CDR2 FQNNGV. Trimming pared 2 bases from V and 0 bases from J, leaving 5 bases between. The part of the CDR3 DNA that was read is TGTGCCAGCAGCTTACCTTCCTCCTACAATGAG. It encodes CASSLPSSYNE. In full, the CDR3 reads CASSLPSSYNEQFF.

Of note for this clone: The read ends 3 residues early relative to the CDR3; the germline J gene fills the gap. The chain is built from TRBV18 and TRBJ2-2, with TRBD1 identical over 9 bases. J was trimmed by 4 bases and V by 6 bases; bases with no gene match: 9. The CDR3 extends over 16 amino acids. The V gene's germline CDR1 is KGHSH and CDR2 LQKENI. The part of the CDR3 DNA that was read is TGTGCCAGCTCGCCCGGACAGGGGTTGGTCACCGGGGAG. Amino acids: CASSPGQGLVTGE. The entire CDR3 is CASSPGQGLVTGELFF. Full variable domain (outside the CDR3, taken from reference TRBV18 and TRBJ2-2): NAGVMQNPRHLVRRRGQEARLRCSPMKGHSHVYWYRQLPEEGLKFMVYLQKENIIDESGMPKERFSAEFPKEGPSILRIQQVVRGDSAAYFCASSPGQGLVTGELFFGEGSRLTVL.

This clone showed up just a few times. The DNA ends 3 residues before the CDR3 does, and the rest of the CDR3 is filled in from the germline J gene. The chain couples TRBV18 to TRBJ1-2; D gene uncertain. V was cut by 6 bases and J by 4 bases, with 9 bases left in between. Per the germline V gene, CDR1 is KGHSH and CDR2 is LQKENI. The CDR3 has 12 amino acids. CDR3 loop: CASSEQSYGYTF. The sequenced part of the CDR3 DNA is TGTGCCAGCTCGGAACAGAGCTATGGC. Supplemented by reference TRBV18 and TRBJ1-2, the full variable domain reads NAGVMQNPRHLVRRRGQEARLRCSPMKGHSHVYWYRQLPEEGLKFMVYLQKENIIDESGMPKERFSAEFPKEGPSILRIQQVVRGDSAAYFCASSEQSYGYTFGSGTRLTVV.

This clone was found a few times. The CDR3 end falls 3 residues outside the read, so it is completed with the germline J gene. This chain connects TRBV7-9 to TRBJ2-1; 10 nucleotides agree with TRBD2. The germline V gene has CDR1 SEHNR and CDR2 FQNEAQ (reference sequence). Trimming cost V 1 base and J 5 bases; bases outside gene matches: 2. CDR3 length: 15 amino acids. Incomplete CDR3 DNA: TGTGCCAGCAGCTTAGTTGGACTAGCGGACAATGAG. Protein: CASSLVGLADNE. The entire CDR3 reads CASSLVGLADNEQFF.

The table lists this clone with a few counts. The read ends 3 residues before the CDR3 terminus; that terminus is restored from the germline J gene. The chain joins TRBV2 to TRBJ2-1, with 7 bases identical to TRBD2. CDR1 is SNHLY and CDR2 is FYNNEI in the germline V gene. The CDR3 spans 16 residues. The J segment lost 0 bases and the V segment lost 7 bases, leaving 9 bases of the junction unmatched. CDR3 in amino acids: CASKRERGLSYNEQFF. CDR3 bases read: TGTGCCAGCAAGAGAGAGCGGGGCCTCTCCTACAATGAG.

This clone was detected only a few times. The CDR3 reads CASSLDGGDYNEQFF. The part of the CDR3 DNA that was read is TGTGCCAGCAGCTTAGACGGCGGAGACTACAATGAG. V is TRBV7-3 and J is TRBJ2-1; no firm D call. The read terminates 3 residues before the CDR3 end, so the remaining end is supplied by the germline J gene. Germline CDR1 SGHTA, CDR2 FQGTGA. This CDR3 has 15 amino acids. Between the trimmed V and J ends, which lost 2 bases and 3 bases, there was a span of 11 bases.

This clone was detected a few times. The CDR3 extends 3 residues past the end of the read, so its final part is completed from the germline J gene. The chain has TRBV5-1 and TRBJ1-1, with 8 bases that match TRBD1. V lost 5 bases, J lost 4 bases, and 7 bases stayed unmatched. In germline, CDR1 is SGHRS, CDR2 YFSETQ. The CDR3 totals 14 residues. CDR3 bases read: TGCGCCAGCAGGGACAGGGCAGGGCTCACTGAA. This translates into CASRDRAGLTE. Given in full, the CDR3 is CASRDRAGLTEAFF.

This clone was seen a few times. The read gets to within 3 residues of the CDR3 end, and the germline J gene fills in the rest. The J gene is TRBJ1-2, the V gene TRBV7-9; 11 nucleotides agree with TRBD1. Germline CDR1 reads SEHNR; CDR2 reads FQNEAQ (reference sequence). With 7 bases clipped from V and 5 bases from J, the junction kept 6 bases outside the gene matches. The CDR3 sequence is 14 residues long. The chain's CDR3 is CASTSDRGLYGYTF. The CDR3 DNA, read in part, is TGTGCCAGCACCTCGGACAGGGGGCTGTATGGC. Full variable domain (remainder filled in from reference TRBV7-9 and TRBJ1-2): DTGVSQNPRHKITKRGQNVTFRCDPISEHNRLYWYRQTLGQGPEFLTYFQNEAQLEKSRLLSDRFSAERPKGSFSTLEIQRTEQGDSAMYLCASTSDRGLYGYTFGSGTRLTVV.